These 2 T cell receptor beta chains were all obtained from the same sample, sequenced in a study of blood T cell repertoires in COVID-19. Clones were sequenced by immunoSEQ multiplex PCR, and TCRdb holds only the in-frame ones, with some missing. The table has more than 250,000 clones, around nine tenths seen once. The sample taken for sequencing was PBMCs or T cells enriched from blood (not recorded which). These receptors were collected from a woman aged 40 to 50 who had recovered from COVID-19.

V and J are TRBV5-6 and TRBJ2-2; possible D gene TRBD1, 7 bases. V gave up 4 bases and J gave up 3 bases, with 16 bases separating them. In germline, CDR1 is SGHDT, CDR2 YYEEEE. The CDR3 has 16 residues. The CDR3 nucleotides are TGTGCCAGCAGCAGGAGGGGGCAGACTCACACCGGGGAGCTGTTTTTT. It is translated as CASSRRGQTHTGELFF.

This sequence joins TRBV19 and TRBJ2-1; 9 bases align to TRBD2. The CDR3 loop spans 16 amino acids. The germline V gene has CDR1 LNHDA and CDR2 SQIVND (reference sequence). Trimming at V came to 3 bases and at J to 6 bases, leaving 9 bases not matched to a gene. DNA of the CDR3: TGTGCCAGTAGTATCGTCATAGCGGGAGTCCCCAATGAGCAGTTCTTC. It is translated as CASSIVIAGVPNEQFF.